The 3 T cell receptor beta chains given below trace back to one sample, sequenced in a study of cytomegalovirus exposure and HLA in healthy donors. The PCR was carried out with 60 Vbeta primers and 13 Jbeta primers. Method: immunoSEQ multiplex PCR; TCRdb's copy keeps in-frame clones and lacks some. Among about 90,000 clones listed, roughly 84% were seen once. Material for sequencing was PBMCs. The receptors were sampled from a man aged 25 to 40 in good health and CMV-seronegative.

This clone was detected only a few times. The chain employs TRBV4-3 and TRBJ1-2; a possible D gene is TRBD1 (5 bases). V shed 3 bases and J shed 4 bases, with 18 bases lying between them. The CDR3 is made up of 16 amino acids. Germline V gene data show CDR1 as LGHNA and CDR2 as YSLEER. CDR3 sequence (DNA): TGCGCCAGCAGCCACCTAGGAGGGTTGGGGACCTATGGCTACACCTTC. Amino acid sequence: CASSHLGGLGTYGYTF.

For the CDR3, the DNA is TGTGCCAGCAGCTATCGAAGACATCACTCCTACGAGCAGTACTTC. Protein sequence: CASSYRRHHSYEQYF. The V call is TRBV7-8, the J call TRBJ2-7; D is ambiguous. This CDR3 region has 15 residues. V was pared by 4 bases and J by 0 bases, with 13 bases between. The germline gives CDR1 SGHVS, CDR2 FQNEAQ.

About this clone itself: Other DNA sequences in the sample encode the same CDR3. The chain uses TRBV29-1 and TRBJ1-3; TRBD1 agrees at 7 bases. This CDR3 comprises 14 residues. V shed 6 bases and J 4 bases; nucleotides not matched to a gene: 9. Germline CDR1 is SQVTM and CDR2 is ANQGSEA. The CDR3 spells CSVWQGVSGNTIYF. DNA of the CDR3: TGCAGCGTGTGGCAGGGGGTATCGGGAAACACCATATATTTT.